One T cell receptor beta chain is described in this entry. Its matching antigen is unknown. TCRdb called the 5' RACE reads again in MiXCR, with one record for every CDR3 protein. The sample carries approximately 220,000 distinct CDR3 sequences, 25% to 30% recorded once. Germline V gene data show CDR1 as MNHNS and CDR2 as SASEGT. V was clipped by 3 bases and J by 7 bases, with 14 bases between them. This CDR3 is 14 amino acids long. The sample comes from a study of CD8 T cells in ankylosing spondylitis. Study-level findings and limits: From matched ankylosing spondylitis synovial fluid, disease-linked clones were reportedly recovered at significantly enriched levels.

This sequence originates from a male donor with ankylosing spondylitis or in good health (not recorded which). The chain couples TRBV6-1 to TRBJ2-3; D might be TRBD2 (6 bases). Source material: blood, either unsorted or a sorted T cell fraction (not recorded which). CDR3 amino acids: CASSEGTVINTQYF. DNA of the CDR3: TGTGCCAGCAGTGAGGGGACTGTCATTAATACGCAGTATTTT.